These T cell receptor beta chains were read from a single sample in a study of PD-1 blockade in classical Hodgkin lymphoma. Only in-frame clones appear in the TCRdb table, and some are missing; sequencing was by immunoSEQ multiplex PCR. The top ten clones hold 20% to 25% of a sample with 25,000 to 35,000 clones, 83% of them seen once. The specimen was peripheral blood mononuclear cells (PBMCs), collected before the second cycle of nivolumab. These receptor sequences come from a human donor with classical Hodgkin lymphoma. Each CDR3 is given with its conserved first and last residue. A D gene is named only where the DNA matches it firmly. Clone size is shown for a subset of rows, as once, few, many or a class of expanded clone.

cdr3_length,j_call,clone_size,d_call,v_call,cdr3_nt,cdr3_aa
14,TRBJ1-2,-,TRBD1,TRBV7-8,TGTGCCAGCAGCCACCGGACAGGGGGCTATGGCTACACCTTC,CASSHRTGGYGYTF
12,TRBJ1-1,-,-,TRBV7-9,TGTGCCAGCAAGCAGGGGATCACTGAAGCTTTCTTT,CASKQGITEAFF
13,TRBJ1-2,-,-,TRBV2,TGTGCCAGCAGACGAGGGACTATCTATGGCTACACCTTC,CASRRGTIYGYTF
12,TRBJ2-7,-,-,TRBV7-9,TGTGCCAGCAGCCTTGGGGCCTACGAGCAGTACTTC,CASSLGAYEQYF
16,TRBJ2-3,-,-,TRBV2,TGTGCCAGCAAGGACGAGTCAGCGCAGTGGACAGATACGCAGTATTTT,CASKDESAQWTDTQYF
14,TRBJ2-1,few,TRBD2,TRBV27,TGTGCCAGCAACAGACTAGCGCCCTACAATGAGCAGTTCTTC,CASNRLAPYNEQFF
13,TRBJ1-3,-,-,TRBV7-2,TGTGCCAGCAGCCCTCGGAGAGGAAACACCATATATTTT,CASSPRRGNTIYF
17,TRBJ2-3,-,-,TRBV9,TGTGCCAGCAGCGTAGAAGGGCAGGGACTCAGCACAGATACGCAGTATTTT,CASSVEGQGLSTDTQYF
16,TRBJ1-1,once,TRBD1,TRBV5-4,TGTGCCAGCAGCCGGGGGGCAGGGGGCTTGATCACTGAAGCTTTCTTT,CASSRGAGGLITEAFF
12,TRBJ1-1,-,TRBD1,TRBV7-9,TGTGCCAGCAGCACGGGACAGGGTGAAGCTTTCTTT,CASSTGQGEAFF
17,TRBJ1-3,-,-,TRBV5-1,TGCGCCAGCAGCGCGACCGGGCGTTTTTTCTCTGGAAACACCATATATTTT,CASSATGRFFSGNTIYF
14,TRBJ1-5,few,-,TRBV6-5,TGTGCCAGCAGATCCACAGGGAACAATCAGCCCCAGCATTTT,CASRSTGNNQPQHF
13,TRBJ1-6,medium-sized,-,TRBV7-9,TGTGCCAGCAGCCGGGGCCAGAATTCACCCCTCCACTTT,CASSRGQNSPLHF